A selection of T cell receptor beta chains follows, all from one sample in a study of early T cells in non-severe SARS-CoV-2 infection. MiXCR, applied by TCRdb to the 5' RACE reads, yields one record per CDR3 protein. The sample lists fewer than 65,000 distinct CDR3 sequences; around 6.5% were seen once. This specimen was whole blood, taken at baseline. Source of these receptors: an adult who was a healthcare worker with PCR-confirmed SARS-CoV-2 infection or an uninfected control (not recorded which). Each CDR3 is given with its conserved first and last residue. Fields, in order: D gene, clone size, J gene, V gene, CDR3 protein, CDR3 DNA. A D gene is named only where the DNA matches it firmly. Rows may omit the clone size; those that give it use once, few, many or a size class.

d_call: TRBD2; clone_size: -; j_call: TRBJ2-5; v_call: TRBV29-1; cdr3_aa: CSVERELETQYF; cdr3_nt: TGCAGCGTAGAGCGGGAATTGGAGACCCAGTACTTC
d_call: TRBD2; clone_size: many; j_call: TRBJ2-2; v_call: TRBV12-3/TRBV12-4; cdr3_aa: CASKEREVTGELFF; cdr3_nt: TGTGCCAGCAAGGAGCGGGAAGTAACCGGGGAGCTGTTTTTT
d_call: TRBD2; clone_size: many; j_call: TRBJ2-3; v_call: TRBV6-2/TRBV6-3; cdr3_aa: CASSEGLAMRGDTQYF; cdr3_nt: TGTGCCAGCAGCGAGGGACTAGCGATGCGGGGTGATACGCAGTATTTT
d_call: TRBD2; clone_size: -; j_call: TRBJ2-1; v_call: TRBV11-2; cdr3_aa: CASSLPGLAGGKAYNEQFF; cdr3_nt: TGTGCCAGCAGCTTACCGGGACTAGCGGGAGGGAAGGCCTACAATGAGCAGTTCTTC
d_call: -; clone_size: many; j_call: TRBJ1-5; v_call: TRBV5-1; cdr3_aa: CASSLEGETNQPQHF; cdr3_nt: TGCGCCAGCAGCTTGGAGGGGGAGACTAATCAGCCCCAGCATTTT
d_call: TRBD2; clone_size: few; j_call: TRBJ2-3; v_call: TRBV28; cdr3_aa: CASSLVGLDADTQYF; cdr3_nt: TGTGCCAGCAGTTTGGTAGGACTAGACGCAGATACGCAGTATTTT
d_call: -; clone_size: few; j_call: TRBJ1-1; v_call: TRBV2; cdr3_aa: CASSQEGETEAFF; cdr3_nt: TGTGCCAGCAGCCAAGAGGGGGAGACTGAAGCTTTCTTT
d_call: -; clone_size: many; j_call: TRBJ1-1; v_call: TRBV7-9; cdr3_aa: CASSLLFGRANTEAFF; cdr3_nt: TGTGCCAGCAGCTTACTTTTTGGGAGGGCGAACACTGAAGCTTTCTTT
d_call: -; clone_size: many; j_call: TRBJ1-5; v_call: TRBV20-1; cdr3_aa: CSARPMALGQPQHF; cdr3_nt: TGCAGTGCTAGGCCGATGGCTCTGGGTCAGCCCCAGCATTTT
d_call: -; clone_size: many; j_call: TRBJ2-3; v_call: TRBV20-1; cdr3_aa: CSARFPGPRGQYF; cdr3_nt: TGCAGTGCTAGATTCCCGGGACCGCGGGGGCAGTATTTT
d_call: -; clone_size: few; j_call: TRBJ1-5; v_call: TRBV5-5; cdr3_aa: CASSSRGLNQPQHF; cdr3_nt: TGTGCCAGCAGCTCCAGGGGACTTAATCAGCCCCAGCATTTT
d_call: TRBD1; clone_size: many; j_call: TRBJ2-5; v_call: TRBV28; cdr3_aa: CASSLIGTGGVETQYF; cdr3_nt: TGTGCCAGCAGTTTAATAGGGACAGGGGGAGTAGAGACCCAGTACTTC
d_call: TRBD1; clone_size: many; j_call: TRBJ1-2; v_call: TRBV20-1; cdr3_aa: CSAAQGVSYGYTF; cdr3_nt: TGCAGTGCTGCGCAGGGGGTGAGCTATGGCTACACCTTC
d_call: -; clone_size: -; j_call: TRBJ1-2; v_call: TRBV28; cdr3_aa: CTTGILRYGYTF; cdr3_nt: TGCACCACCGGCATCTTACGCTATGGCTACACCTTC
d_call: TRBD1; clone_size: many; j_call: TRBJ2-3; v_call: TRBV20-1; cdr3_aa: CSARDLGAGGSHGTSEDTQYF; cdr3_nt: TGCAGTGCTAGAGATCTTGGAGCAGGGGGTAGTCACGGGACGTCGGAGGATACGCAGTATTTT
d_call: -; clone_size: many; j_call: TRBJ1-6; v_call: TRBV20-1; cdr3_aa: CSARELLRVTNSPLHF; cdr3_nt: TGCAGTGCTAGAGAGCTCCTCAGGGTGACTAATTCACCCCTCCACTTT
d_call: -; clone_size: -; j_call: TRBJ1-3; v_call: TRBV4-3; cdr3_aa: CASSQDSLGNSGNTIYF; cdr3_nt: TGCGCCAGCAGCCAAGATAGTCTTGGGAACTCTGGAAACACCATATATTTT
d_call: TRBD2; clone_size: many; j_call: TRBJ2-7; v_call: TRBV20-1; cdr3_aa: CSARDGGDPFYEQYF; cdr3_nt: TGCAGTGCTAGAGATGGGGGGGACCCATTCTACGAGCAGTACTTC
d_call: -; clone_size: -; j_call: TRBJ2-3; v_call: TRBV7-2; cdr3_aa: CASSQLASRTDTQYF; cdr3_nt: TGTGCCAGCAGTCAGCTAGCGTCCCGCACAGATACGCAGTATTTT
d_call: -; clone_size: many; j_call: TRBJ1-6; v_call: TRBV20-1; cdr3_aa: CSARAGAGNSPLHF; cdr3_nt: TGCAGTGCTAGAGCCGGGGCAGGGAATTCACCCCTCCACTTT
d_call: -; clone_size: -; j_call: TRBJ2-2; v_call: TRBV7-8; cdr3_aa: CASKDENTGELFF; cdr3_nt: TGTGCCAGCAAGGACGAGAACACCGGGGAGCTGTTTTTT
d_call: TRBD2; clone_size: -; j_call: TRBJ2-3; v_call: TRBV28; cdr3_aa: CASSASGLTDTQYF; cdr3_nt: TGTGCCAGCAGTGCTAGCGGCCTCACAGATACGCAGTATTTT